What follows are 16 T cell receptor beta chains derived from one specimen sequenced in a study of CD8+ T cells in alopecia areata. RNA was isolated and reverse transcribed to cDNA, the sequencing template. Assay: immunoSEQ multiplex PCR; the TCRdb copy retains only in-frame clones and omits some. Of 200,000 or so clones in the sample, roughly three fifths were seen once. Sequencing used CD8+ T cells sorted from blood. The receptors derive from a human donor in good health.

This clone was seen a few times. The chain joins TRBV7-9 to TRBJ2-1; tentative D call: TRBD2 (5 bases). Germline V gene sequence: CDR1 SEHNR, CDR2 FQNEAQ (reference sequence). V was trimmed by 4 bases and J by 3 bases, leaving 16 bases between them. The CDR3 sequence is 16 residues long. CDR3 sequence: CASSSSLASVYNEQFF. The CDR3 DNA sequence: TGTGCCAGCAGCTCTTCCCTAGCCTCGGTCTACAATGAGCAGTTCTTC.

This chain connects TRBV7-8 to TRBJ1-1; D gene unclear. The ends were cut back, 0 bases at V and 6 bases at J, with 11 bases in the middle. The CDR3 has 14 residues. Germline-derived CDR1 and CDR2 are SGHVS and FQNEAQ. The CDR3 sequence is CASSLAAADPEAFF. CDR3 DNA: TGTGCCAGCAGCTTAGCGGCAGCAGACCCTGAAGCTTTCTTT.

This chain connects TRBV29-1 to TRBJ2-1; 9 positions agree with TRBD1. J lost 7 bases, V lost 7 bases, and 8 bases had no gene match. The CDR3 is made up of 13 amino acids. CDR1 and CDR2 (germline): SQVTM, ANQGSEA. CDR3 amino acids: CSAQTGGGNEQFF. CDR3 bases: TGCAGCGCACAGACAGGGGGAGGGAATGAGCAGTTCTTC.

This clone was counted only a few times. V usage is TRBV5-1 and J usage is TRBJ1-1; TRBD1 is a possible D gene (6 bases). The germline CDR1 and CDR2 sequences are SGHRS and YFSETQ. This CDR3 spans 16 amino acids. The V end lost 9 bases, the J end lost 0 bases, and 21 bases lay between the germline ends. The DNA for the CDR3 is TGCGCCACCCGGACGGACAGAATGGGAATGAACACTGAAGCTTTCTTT. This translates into CATRTDRMGMNTEAFF.

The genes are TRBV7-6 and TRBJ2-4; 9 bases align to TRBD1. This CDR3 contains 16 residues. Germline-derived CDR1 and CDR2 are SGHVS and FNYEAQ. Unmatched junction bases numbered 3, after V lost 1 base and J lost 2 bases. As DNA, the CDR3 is TGTGCCAGCAGCTTAGGGGACAGGGTTCCCAAAAACATTCAGTACTTC. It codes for CASSLGDRVPKNIQYF.

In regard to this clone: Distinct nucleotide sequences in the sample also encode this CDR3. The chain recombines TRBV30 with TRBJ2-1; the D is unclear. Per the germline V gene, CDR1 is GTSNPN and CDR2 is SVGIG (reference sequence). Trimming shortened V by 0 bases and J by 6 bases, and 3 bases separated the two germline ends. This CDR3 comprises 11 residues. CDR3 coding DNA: TGTGCCTGGAGTGTGGGCAATGAGCAGTTCTTC. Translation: CAWSVGNEQFF.

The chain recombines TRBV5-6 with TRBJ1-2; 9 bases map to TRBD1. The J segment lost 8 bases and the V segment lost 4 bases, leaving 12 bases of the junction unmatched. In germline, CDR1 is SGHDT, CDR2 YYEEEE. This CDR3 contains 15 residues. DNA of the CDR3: TGTGCCAGCAGCGCACCGGGACAGGGTACGCCCGGCTACACCTTC. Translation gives CASSAPGQGTPGYTF.

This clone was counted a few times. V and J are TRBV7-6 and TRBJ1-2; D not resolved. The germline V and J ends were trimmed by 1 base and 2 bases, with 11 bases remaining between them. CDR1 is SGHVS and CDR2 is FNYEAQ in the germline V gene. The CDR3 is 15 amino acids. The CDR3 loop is CASSLGTAANYGYTF. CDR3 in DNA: TGTGCCAGCAGCTTAGGAACAGCCGCAAACTATGGCTACACCTTC.

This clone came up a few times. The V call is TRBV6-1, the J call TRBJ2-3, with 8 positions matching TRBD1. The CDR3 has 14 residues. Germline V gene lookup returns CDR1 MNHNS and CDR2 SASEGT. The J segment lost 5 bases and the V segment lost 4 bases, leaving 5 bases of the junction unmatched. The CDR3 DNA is TGTGCCAGCAGTGTACAGGGGGTAGGAGATACGCAGTATTTT. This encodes CASSVQGVGDTQYF.

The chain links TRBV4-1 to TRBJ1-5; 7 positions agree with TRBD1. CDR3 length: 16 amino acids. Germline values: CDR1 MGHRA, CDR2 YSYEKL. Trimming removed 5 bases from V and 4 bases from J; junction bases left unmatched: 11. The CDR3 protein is CASSNHRDRRNQPQHF. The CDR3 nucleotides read TGCGCCAGCAGCAATCACCGGGACAGACGTAATCAGCCCCAGCATTTT.

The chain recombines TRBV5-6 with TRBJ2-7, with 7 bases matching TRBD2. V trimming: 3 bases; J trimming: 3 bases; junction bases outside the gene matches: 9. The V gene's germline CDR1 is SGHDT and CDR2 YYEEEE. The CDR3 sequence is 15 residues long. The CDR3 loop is CASSSLGAGDYEQYF. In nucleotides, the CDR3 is TGTGCCAGCAGCTCCCTTGGGGCGGGGGACTACGAGCAGTACTTC.

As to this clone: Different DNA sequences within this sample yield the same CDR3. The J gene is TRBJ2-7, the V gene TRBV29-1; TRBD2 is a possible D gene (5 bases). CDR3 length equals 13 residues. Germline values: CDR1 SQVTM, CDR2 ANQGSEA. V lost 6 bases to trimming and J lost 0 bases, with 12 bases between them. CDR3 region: CSVSPGSSYEQYF. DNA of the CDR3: TGCAGCGTCTCTCCGGGGAGCTCCTACGAGCAGTACTTC.

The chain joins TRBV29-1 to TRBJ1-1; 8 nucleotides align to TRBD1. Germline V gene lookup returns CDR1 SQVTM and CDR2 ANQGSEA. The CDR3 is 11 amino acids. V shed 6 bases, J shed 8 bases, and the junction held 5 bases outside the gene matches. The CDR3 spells CSVLDRAEAFF. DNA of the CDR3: TGCAGCGTACTGGACAGGGCGGAAGCTTTCTTT.

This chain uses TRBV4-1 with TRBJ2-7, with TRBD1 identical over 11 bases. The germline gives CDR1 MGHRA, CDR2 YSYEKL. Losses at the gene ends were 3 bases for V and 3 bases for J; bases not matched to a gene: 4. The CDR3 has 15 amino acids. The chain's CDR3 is CASSHRTGGGYEQYF. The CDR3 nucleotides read TGCGCCAGCAGCCACCGGACAGGGGGCGGCTACGAGCAGTACTTC.

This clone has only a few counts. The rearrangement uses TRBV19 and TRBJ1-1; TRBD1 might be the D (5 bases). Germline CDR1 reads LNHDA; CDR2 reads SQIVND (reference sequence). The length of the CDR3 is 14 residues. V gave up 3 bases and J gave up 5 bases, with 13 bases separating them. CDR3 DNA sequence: TGTGCCAGTAGTATTATGATGGGGGGGACTGAAGCTTTCTTT. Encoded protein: CASSIMMGGTEAFF.

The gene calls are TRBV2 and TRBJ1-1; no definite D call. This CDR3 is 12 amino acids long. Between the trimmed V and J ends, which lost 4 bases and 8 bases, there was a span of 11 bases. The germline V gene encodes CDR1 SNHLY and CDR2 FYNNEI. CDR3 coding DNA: TGTGCCAGCAGTGTGGGTTCGGAAGAAGCTTTCTTT. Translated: CASSVGSEEAFF.